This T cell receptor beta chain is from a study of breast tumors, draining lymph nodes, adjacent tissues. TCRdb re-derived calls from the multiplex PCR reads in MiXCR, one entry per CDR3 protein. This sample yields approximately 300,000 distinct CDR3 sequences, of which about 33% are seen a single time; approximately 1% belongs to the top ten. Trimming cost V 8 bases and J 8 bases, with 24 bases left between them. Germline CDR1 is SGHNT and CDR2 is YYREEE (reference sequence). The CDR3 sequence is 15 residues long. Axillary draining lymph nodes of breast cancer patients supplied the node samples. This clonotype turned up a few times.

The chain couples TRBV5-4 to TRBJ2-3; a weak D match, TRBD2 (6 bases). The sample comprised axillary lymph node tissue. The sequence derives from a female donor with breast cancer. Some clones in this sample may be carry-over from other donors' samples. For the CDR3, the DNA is TGTGCCAGTAAGCGTACGGGACTGGAATCTAGTACGCAGTATTTT. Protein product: CASKRTGLESSTQYF.